This T cell receptor beta chain was obtained from a study of response to subunit inactivated influenza vaccine. Overall study results and limits: With each seasonal influenza vaccination, the authors suggested, few new T cells are recruited.

One entry per CDR3 protein, called by TCRdb with MiXCR from the RT-PCR reads. The repertoire consists of hundreds of thousands of distinct CDR3 sequences, with 15% to 17% occurring once and the leading ten covering approximately 10%. This clonotype was counted only a few times. Its antigen remains unknown. The CDR3 length is 13 residues. The source was PBMCs from blood, collected 11 to 12 days after vaccination. V is TRBV21-1 and J is TRBJ2-7. TRBV21-1 is a pseudogene segment. This receptor was taken from a man between 50 and 59 years old who received an inactivated influenza vaccine. In nucleotides, the CDR3 is TGTGCCAGCAGCTTCCAGGATCGCTACGAGCAGTACTTC. This sequence encodes CASSFQDRYEQYF.